One sample yielded the 27 T cell receptor beta chains listed below, sequenced in a study of technical replicates of blood from a handful of donors. Clones were sequenced by immunoSEQ multiplex PCR, and TCRdb holds only the in-frame ones, with some missing. Here the sample spans 70,000 to 95,000 clones, approximately 96% being singletons. Sequencing was performed on T cells isolated from PBMCs. Receptors originate from a human donor in good health.

This chain uses TRBV12-5 with TRBJ1-2, with unresolved D. In germline, CDR1 is LGHNT, CDR2 FRNRAP. The length of the CDR3 is 12 residues. V lost 3 bases, J lost 8 bases, and 10 bases lay in between. CDR3 in amino acids: CASGFFARGYTF. The CDR3 DNA is TGTGCTAGTGGTTTTTTCGCGCGCGGCTACACCTTC. Full variable domain (remainder filled in from reference TRBV12-5 and TRBJ1-2): DARVTQTPRHKVTEMGQEVTMRCQPILGHNTVFWYRQTMMQGLELLAYFRNRAPLDDSGMPKDRFSAEMPDATLATLKIQPSEPRDSAVYFCASGFFARGYTFGSGTRLTVV.

This chain uses TRBV14 with TRBJ2-7, with a tentative D call TRBD1 (6 bases). CDR1 SGHDN and CDR2 FVKESK come from the germline V gene. The CDR3 covers 14 residues. V lost 3 bases and J 2 bases, leaving 11 bases between the germline ends. In DNA, the CDR3 is TGTGCCAGCAGCCACGGGCAGGGGACCTACGAGCAGTACTTC. Its protein is CASSHGQGTYEQYF.

The chain uses TRBV7-7 and TRBJ2-1; tentative D call: TRBD1 (5 bases). CDR1 and CDR2 (germline): SSHAT, FNYEAQ (reference sequence). The CDR3 has 17 residues. V was shortened by 0 bases and J by 0 bases, with 12 bases between the two germline ends. This CDR3 reads CASSLATGTSSYNEQFF. CDR3 nucleotides: TGTGCCAGCAGCTTAGCCACAGGAACCTCCTCCTACAATGAGCAGTTCTTC.

The chain is built from TRBV7-9 and TRBJ2-5; 12 nucleotides match TRBD1. CDR1 is SEHNR and CDR2 is FQNEAQ in the germline V gene (reference sequence). V lost 1 base, J lost 4 bases, and 4 bases stayed unmatched. The CDR3 runs 16 residues. The CDR3 is CASSLVGTGGGETQYF. The CDR3 DNA reads TGTGCCAGCAGCTTAGTCGGGACAGGGGGCGGAGAGACCCAGTACTTC.

The chain joins TRBV2 to TRBJ1-5; D possibly corresponds to TRBD1 (5 bases). V was pared by 2 bases and J by 5 bases, with 13 bases between. There are 15 residues in the CDR3. Germline V CDR1 and CDR2: SNHLY, FYNNEI. The CDR3 DNA follows: TGTGCCAGCAGTGAATGGCAGGGAATACATCAGCCCCAGCATTTT. Protein product: CASSEWQGIHQPQHF.

J is TRBJ1-3 and V is TRBV6-5, with unresolved D. Germline CDR1 MNHEY, CDR2 SVGAGI. Trimming took 8 bases from V and 3 from J, leaving 5 bases between them. The CDR3 has 11 residues. The CDR3 spells CASHNGNTIYF. In DNA, the CDR3 is TGTGCCAGCCACAATGGAAACACCATATATTTT.

The CDR3 sequence is CATSRDRQESYGYTF. The CDR3 region has the DNA TGTGCCACCAGCAGAGATCGACAGGAATCCTATGGCTACACCTTC. The V gene is TRBV15, the J gene TRBJ1-2; TRBD1 is a possible D gene (6 bases). The CDR3 loop spans 15 amino acids. Germline V gene sequence: CDR1 LNHNV, CDR2 YYDKDF (reference sequence). V was shortened by 0 bases and J by 4 bases, with 12 bases between the two germline ends.

This clone was counted once. This chain uses TRBV5-1 with TRBJ1-1, with 8 bases fitting TRBD1. The length of the CDR3 is 15 residues. The V and J ends lost 4 bases and 8 bases, in that order; junction bases with no gene match: 13. In germline, CDR1 is SGHRS, CDR2 YFSETQ. The CDR3 loop reads CASSQSGGRVLEAFF. The CDR3 nucleotides read TGCGCCAGCAGCCAATCAGGGGGCCGAGTTCTAGAAGCTTTCTTT. The full variable domain, completed using reference TRBV5-1 and TRBJ1-1, is KAGVTQTPRYLIKTRGQQVTLSCSPISGHRSVSWYQQTPGQGLQFLFEYFSETQRNKGNFPGRFSGRQFSNSRSEMNVSTLELGDSALYLCASSQSGGRVLEAFFGQGTRLTVV.

The J gene is TRBJ2-7, the V gene TRBV5-4, with 15 bases fitting TRBD2. Germline V gives CDR1 SGHNT, CDR2 YYREEE (reference sequence). The CDR3 spans 17 residues. Germline trimming cut 4 bases from V and 2 bases from J; bases unmatched to any gene: 7. This CDR3 is CASSPGTSGGLTYEQYF. The CDR3 DNA reads TGTGCCAGCAGCCCCGGGACTAGCGGGGGGCTAACCTACGAGCAGTACTTC.

V gene TRBV5-1 combines with J gene TRBJ2-3; D ambiguous. Germline assignment: CDR1 SGHRS and CDR2 YFSETQ. V dropped 0 bases and J dropped 4 bases, with 15 bases sitting between them. The CDR3 totals 16 residues. The CDR3: CASSLAGAYLADTQYF. The CDR3 coding sequence is TGCGCCAGCAGCTTGGCCGGAGCCTATCTCGCAGATACGCAGTATTTT.

The CDR3 protein is CASSEEGQGRSPLHF. The CDR3 DNA is TGTGCCAGCAGTGAAGAGGGACAGGGGCGTTCACCCCTCCACTTT. The chain has TRBV6-1 and TRBJ1-6; 10 bases are a match to TRBD1. The junction had 3 bases not matched to a gene; V was cut back by 1 base and J by 9 bases. CDR1 and CDR2 (germline): MNHNS, SASEGT. The CDR3 runs to 15 residues.

The chain recombines TRBV18 with TRBJ1-1, with TRBD1 identical over 7 bases. Trimming removed 3 bases from V and 7 bases from J; junction bases left unmatched: 8. This CDR3 contains 14 residues. Germline CDR1 reads KGHSH; CDR2 reads LQKENI. For the CDR3, the DNA is TGTGCCAGCTCACCGACAGGGATGGAGGGTGAAGCTTTCTTT. This codes for CASSPTGMEGEAFF.

The chain uses TRBV12-5 and TRBJ2-5; D is undetermined. Trimming stripped 7 bases from V and 5 bases from J, with 11 bases between. The CDR3 is made up of 12 amino acids. Germline assignment: CDR1 LGHNT and CDR2 FRNRAP. CDR3 in amino acids: CASAPPGETQYF. CDR3 DNA sequence: TGTGCTAGTGCTCCTCCCGGGGAGACCCAGTACTTC.

This sequence joins TRBV6-1 and TRBJ2-7; D is perhaps TRBD2 (6 bases). The CDR3 runs to 15 residues. V was shortened by 10 bases and J by 3 bases, with 22 bases between the two germline ends. Germline CDR1 is MNHNS and CDR2 is SASEGT. The CDR3 region has the DNA TGTGCCACCCTCCCCTTCCGGGACTTACGCTACGAGCAGTACTTC. Translation: CATLPFRDLRYEQYF.

This chain connects TRBV19 to TRBJ2-1, with TRBD1 identical over 9 bases. CDR3 length equals 16 residues. V lost 5 bases to trimming and J lost 6 bases; unmatched junction nucleotides: 11. Germline V lookup: CDR1 LNHDA, CDR2 SQIVND (reference sequence). Written as DNA, the CDR3 is TGTGCCAGTAGTTTCGGGGGACAGGGATTTGTCAATGAGCAGTTCTTC. Protein product: CASSFGGQGFVNEQFF.

The chain joins TRBV6-5 to TRBJ2-2, with 9 bases aligning to TRBD1. The germline V gene encodes CDR1 MNHEY and CDR2 SVGAGI. V shed 0 bases and J 6 bases; nucleotides not matched to a gene: 5. This CDR3 spans 16 amino acids. DNA of the CDR3: TGTGCCAGCAGTTACTCGGGGACAGGGTTGCCCGGGGAGCTGTTTTTT. Translating it yields CASSYSGTGLPGELFF.

This clone was recorded a few times. The V and J genes are TRBV5-8 and TRBJ1-4; D gene unclear. There are 14 residues in the CDR3. The germline CDR1 and CDR2 sequences are SGHTS and YDEGEE. V lost 0 bases, J lost 6 bases, and 9 bases lay in between. The CDR3 reads CASSLGAWDEKLFF. The CDR3 DNA sequence: TGTGCCAGCAGCTTGGGGGCGTGGGATGAAAAACTGTTTTTT. The full variable domain, with the rest looked up from reference TRBV5-8 and TRBJ1-4, is EAGVTQSPTHLIKTRGQQATLRCSPISGHTSVYWYQQALGLGLQFLLWYDEGEERNRGNFPPRFSGRQFPNYSSELNVNALELEDSALYLCASSLGAWDEKLFFGSGTQLSVL.

The chain has TRBV7-9 and TRBJ2-5, with 11 bases that match TRBD1. Germline CDR1 and CDR2: SEHNR and FQNEAQ (reference sequence). The CDR3 length is 14 residues. Germline trimming cut 4 bases from V and 5 bases from J; bases unmatched to any gene: 3. The DNA of the CDR3 is TGTGCCAGCAGCTCATGGGACAGGGGGGAGACCCAGTACTTC. It translates to CASSSWDRGETQYF.

The chain joins TRBV15 to TRBJ2-7, with 11 bases matching TRBD1. CDR3 length: 19 residues. From germline, CDR1 is LNHNV and CDR2 YYDKDF (reference sequence). J lost 2 bases, V lost 5 bases, and 17 bases had no gene match. DNA of the CDR3: TGTGCCACCAGCCCCCACGAATCTAGCGGACAGGGGGCCCCCTACGAGCAGTACTTC. This translates into CATSPHESSGQGAPYEQYF.

This clone was recorded only once. The chain recombines TRBV30 with TRBJ2-5, with 8 nucleotides matching TRBD2. Germline lookup yields CDR1 GTSNPN and CDR2 SVGIG (reference sequence). The CDR3 totals 15 residues. V trimming: 5 bases; J trimming: 5 bases; junction bases outside the gene matches: 13. CDR3 in amino acids: CAWSHGGAGRETQYF. Written as DNA, the CDR3 is TGTGCCTGGTCCCACGGGGGGGCCGGTCGTGAGACCCAGTACTTC.

This chain links TRBV4-1 with TRBJ1-5; 8 bases are shared with TRBD1. After removal of 4 bases from V and 7 bases from J, the junction contained 18 bases not matched to a gene. This CDR3 comprises 18 residues. CDR1 is MGHRA, CDR2 YSYEKL, per germline. In nucleotides, the CDR3 is TGCGCCAGCAGCCCTTCGGGTCCAGGGGGCCCACCGGGCCAGCCCCAGCATTTT. Translation gives CASSPSGPGGPPGQPQHF.

The V gene is TRBV9, the J gene TRBJ2-2; 8 positions agree with TRBD2. Germline CDR1 reads SGDLS; CDR2 reads YYNGEE. This CDR3 contains 18 residues. V shed 0 bases and J 7 bases; nucleotides not matched to a gene: 14. CDR3 residues: CASSVVVGGGLAGGELFF. CDR3 bases: TGTGCCAGCAGCGTAGTGGTGGGGGGCGGACTAGCCGGCGGGGAGCTGTTTTTT. Supplemented by reference TRBV9 and TRBJ2-2, the full variable domain reads DSGVTQTPKHLITATGQRVTLRCSPRSGDLSVYWYQQSLDQGLQFLIQYYNGEERAKGNILERFSAQQFPDLHSELNLSSLELGDSALYFCASSVVVGGGLAGGELFFGEGSRLTVL.

V and J are TRBV5-1 and TRBJ1-1; no clear D gene. CDR1 and CDR2 (germline): SGHRS, YFSETQ. Between the trimmed V and J ends, which lost 4 bases and 5 bases, there was a span of 6 bases. There are 11 residues in the CDR3. CDR3 in DNA: TGCGCCAGCAGCACACAGACTGAAGCTTTCTTT. Translated, it gives CASSTQTEAFF.

The chain is built from TRBV5-4 and TRBJ1-1; 7 nucleotides align to TRBD1. The germline V gene has CDR1 SGHNT and CDR2 YYREEE (reference sequence). V shed 4 bases, J shed 1 base, and the junction held 1 base outside the gene matches. The CDR3 contains 13 residues. The CDR3 DNA sequence: TGTGCCAGCAGCGGGGACAGGAACACTGAAGCTTTCTTT. This translates into CASSGDRNTEAFF.

The rearrangement uses TRBV19 and TRBJ1-5, with 7 nucleotides matching TRBD1. Germline trimming cut 4 bases from V and 12 bases from J; bases unmatched to any gene: 3. CDR3 size: 11 residues. The germline V gene has CDR1 LNHDA and CDR2 SQIVND (reference sequence). The CDR3 bases are TGTGCCAGTAGTAGCGGACAGGTCCAGCATTTT. It encodes CASSSGQVQHF.

The gene calls are TRBV9 and TRBJ1-1; 7 nucleotides align to TRBD1. After removal of 3 bases from V and 3 bases from J, the junction contained 8 bases not matched to a gene. This CDR3 region has 15 residues. Germline CDR1 SGDLS, CDR2 YYNGEE. The CDR3 coding sequence is TGTGCCAGCAGCGCCGTAGGGGGCAAGGACACTGAAGCTTTCTTT. Its translation: CASSAVGGKDTEAFF.

This chain connects TRBV2 to TRBJ2-1; TRBD2 matches 7 bases. V shed 6 bases, J shed 3 bases, and the junction held 8 bases outside the gene matches. The CDR3 has 15 amino acids. The V gene's germline CDR1 is SNHLY and CDR2 FYNNEI. CDR3 loop: CASRGASGLYNEQFF. The CDR3 DNA reads as TGTGCCAGCAGGGGAGCTAGCGGCCTCTACAATGAGCAGTTCTTC.